Here is one TCR beta chain with its context. The antigen is undetermined. This record belongs to a study of cytomegalovirus exposure and HLA in healthy donors. Findings and limits, study-wide: HLA restriction was apparent for most CMV-associated TCR beta chains in a later analysis. Confirmation in vitro established that a few CMV-associated chains were specific for CMV antigens. The authors listed around 150 TCR beta chains as cytomegalovirus-associated.

PCR amplification relied on 60 Vbeta primers (plus 13 Jbeta primers). Produced via immunoSEQ multiplex PCR; TCRdb's table is partial and in-frame only. The sample has 150,000 to 200,000 clones; roughly 79% are singletons. Germline lookup yields CDR1 SGHAT and CDR2 FQNNGV. Trimming shortened V by 5 bases and J by 0 bases, and 8 bases separated the two germline ends. The CDR3 length is 14 residues. The TCR sequence derives from a man aged 50 to 60 in good health and CMV-seropositive. The genes are TRBV11-2 and TRBJ1-5; D call uncertain. Sequencing was done on a sample of PBMCs. The CDR3 loop reads CASSPSYSNQPQHF. The CDR3 bases are TGTGCCAGCAGCCCCTCTTATAGCAATCAGCCCCAGCATTTT.